This T cell receptor beta chain was found in a study of human T cells and chemical hapten exposure. At the level of the study: Donors were sensitized with 2% DPC on the upper inner arm.

This CDR3 has 16 amino acids. This clonotype was picked up a small number of times. Its matching antigen is unknown. Time point given: patch test 2, 6 weeks after DPC sensitization. Treatment noted: therapeutic diphenylcyclopropenone sensitization with weekly scalp DPC. Only after blood had been drawn was each patch test applied. During construction of the library, unique molecular identifiers were attached to individual cDNA molecules for quantitative, reproducible TCR counting. From the RACE reads, TCRdb called clonotypes with MiXCR, one entry per CDR3 protein. The sample has approximately 350,000 distinct CDR3 sequences, over 6% seen once. Regarding the study as a whole: The formation of large CDR3 similarity clusters by expanded TCRs significantly exceeded that of controls.

The TCR was taken from a woman aged 18 to 35 with alopecia areata. Some clones in this sample may be carry-over from other donors' samples. The starting material was whole blood, obtained in connection with sensitization to the hapten diphenylcyclopropenone (DPC). The gene calls are TRBV21-1 and TRBJ1-1; the table names TRBD1, a call not compared with the DNA. TRBV21-1 constitutes a pseudogene. CDR3 DNA: TGTGCCAGCAGCGCCAGTGCCCAGGGGGCAGTCACTGAAGCTTTCTTT. Translated, it gives CASSASAQGAVTEAFF.